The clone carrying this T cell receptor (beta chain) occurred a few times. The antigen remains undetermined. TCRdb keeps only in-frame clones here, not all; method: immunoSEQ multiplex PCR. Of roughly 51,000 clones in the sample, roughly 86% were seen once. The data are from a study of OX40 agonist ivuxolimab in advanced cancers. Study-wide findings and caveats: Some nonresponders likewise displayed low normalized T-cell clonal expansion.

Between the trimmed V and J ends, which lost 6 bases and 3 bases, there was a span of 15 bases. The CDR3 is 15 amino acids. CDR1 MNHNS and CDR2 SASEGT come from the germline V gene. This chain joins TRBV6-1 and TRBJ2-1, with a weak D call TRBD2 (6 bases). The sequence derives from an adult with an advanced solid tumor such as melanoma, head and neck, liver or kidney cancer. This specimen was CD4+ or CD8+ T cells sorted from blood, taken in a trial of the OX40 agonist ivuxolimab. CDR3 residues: CASSRSRGGYNEQFF. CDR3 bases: TGTGCCAGCAGCCGTTCAAGGGGAGGCTACAATGAGCAGTTCTTC.